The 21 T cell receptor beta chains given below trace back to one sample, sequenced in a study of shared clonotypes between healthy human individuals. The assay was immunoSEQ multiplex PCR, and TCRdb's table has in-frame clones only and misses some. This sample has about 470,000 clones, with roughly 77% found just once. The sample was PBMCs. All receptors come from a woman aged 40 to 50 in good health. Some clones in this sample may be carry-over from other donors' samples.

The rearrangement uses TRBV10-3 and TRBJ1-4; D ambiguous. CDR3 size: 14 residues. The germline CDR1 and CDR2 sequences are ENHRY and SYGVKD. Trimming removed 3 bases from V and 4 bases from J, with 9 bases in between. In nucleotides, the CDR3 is TGTGCCATCAGTGATGCACGGAGTAATGAAAAACTGTTTTTT. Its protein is CAISDARSNEKLFF.

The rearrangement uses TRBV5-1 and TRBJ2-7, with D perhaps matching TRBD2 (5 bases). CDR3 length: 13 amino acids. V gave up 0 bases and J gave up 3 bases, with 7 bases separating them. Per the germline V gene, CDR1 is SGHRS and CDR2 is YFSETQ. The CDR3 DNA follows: TGCGCCAGCAGCTTGGACCGGGACTACGAGCAGTACTTC. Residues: CASSLDRDYEQYF.

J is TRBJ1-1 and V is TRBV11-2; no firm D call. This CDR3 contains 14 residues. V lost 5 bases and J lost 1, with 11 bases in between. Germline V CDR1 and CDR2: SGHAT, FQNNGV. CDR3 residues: CASSPTDWNTEAFF. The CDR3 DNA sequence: TGTGCCAGCAGCCCAACGGACTGGAACACTGAAGCTTTCTTT. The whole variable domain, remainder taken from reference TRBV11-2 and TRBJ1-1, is EAGVAQSPRYKIIEKRQSVAFWCNPISGHATLYWYQQILGQGPKLLIQFQNNGVVDDSQLPKDRFSAERLKGVDSTLKIQPAKLEDSAVYLCASSPTDWNTEAFFGQGTRLTVV.

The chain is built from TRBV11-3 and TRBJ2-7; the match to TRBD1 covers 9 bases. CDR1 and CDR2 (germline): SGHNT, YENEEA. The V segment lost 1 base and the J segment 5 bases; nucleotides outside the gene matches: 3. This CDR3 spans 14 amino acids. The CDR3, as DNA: TGTGCCAGCAGCTTAGCCGGGACAGGGAACGAGCAGTACTTC. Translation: CASSLAGTGNEQYF.

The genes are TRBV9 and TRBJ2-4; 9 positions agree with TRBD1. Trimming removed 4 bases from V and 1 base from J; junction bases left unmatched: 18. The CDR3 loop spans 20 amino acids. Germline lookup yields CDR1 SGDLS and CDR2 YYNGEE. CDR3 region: CASSPAPGQGGGRAKNIQYF. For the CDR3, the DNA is TGTGCCAGCAGCCCCGCCCCGGGACAGGGAGGAGGTCGGGCCAAAAACATTCAGTACTTC.

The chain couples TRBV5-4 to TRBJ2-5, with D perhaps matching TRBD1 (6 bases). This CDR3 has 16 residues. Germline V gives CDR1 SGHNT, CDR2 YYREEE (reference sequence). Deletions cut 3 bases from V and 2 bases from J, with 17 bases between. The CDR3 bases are TGTGCCAGCAGCTCGGGACACCGATTAAAGCAAGAGACCCAGTACTTC. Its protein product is CASSSGHRLKQETQYF.

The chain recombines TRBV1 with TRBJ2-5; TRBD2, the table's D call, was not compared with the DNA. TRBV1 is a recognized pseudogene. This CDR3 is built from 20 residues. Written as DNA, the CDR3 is TGCACCAGCAGCCGCACTCTAGCGGGAGGGCCTAAGCGACCAGAAGAGACCCAGTACTTC. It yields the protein CTSSRTLAGGPKRPEETQYF.

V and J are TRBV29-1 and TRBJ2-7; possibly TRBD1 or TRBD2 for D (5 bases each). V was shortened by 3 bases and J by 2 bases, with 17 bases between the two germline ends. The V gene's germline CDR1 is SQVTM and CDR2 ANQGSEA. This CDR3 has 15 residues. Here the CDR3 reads CSVDMGPRATYEQYF. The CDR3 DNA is TGCAGCGTTGATATGGGACCAAGGGCCACCTACGAGCAGTACTTC.

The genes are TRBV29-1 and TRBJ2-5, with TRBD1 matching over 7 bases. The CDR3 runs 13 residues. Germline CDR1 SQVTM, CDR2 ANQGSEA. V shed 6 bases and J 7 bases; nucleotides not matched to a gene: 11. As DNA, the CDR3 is TGCAGCGTCGTAAACAGGGGCAGCGGGACCCAGTACTTC. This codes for CSVVNRGSGTQYF.

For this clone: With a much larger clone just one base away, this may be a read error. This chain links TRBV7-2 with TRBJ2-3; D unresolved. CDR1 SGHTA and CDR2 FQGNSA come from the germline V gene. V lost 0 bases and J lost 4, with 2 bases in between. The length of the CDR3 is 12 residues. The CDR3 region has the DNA TGTGCCAGCAGCTTAGCCGCAGATACGCAGTATTTT. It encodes CASSLAADTQYF.

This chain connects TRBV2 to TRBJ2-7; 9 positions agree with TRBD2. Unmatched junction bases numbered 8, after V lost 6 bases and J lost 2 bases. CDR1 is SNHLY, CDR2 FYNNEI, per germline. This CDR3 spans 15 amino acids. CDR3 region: CASSLREGPTYEQYF. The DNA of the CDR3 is TGTGCCAGCAGCTTGCGGGAGGGCCCCACCTACGAGCAGTACTTC. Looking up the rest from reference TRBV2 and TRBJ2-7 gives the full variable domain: EPEVTQTPSHQVTQMGQEVILRCVPISNHLYFYWYRQILGQKVEFLVSFYNNEISEKSEIFDDQFSVERPDGSNFTLKIRSTKLEDSAMYFCASSLREGPTYEQYFGPGTRLTVT.

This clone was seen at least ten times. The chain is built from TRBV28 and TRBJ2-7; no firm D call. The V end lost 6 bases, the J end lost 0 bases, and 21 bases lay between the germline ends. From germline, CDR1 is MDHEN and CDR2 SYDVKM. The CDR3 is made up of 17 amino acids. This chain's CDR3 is CASRPAGPPLGSYEQYF. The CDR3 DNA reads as TGTGCCAGCAGACCCGCCGGACCCCCCTTAGGCTCCTACGAGCAGTACTTC.

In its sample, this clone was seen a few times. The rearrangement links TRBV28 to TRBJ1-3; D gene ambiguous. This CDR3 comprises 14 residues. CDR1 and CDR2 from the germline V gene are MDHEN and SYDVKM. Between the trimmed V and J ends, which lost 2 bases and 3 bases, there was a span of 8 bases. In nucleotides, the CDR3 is TGTGCCAGCAGTTTAAGGCTTAGTGGAAACACCATATATTTT. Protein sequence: CASSLRLSGNTIYF.

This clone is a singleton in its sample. CDR3 DNA sequence: TGTGCCAGCAGTTTGGGCAGGCGCCTGGTAATGAACACTGAAGCTTTCTTT. Translating it yields CASSLGRRLVMNTEAFF. The chain recombines TRBV28 with TRBJ1-1, with D unclear. The CDR3 extends over 17 amino acids. Germline V lookup: CDR1 MDHEN, CDR2 SYDVKM. Trimming removed 3 bases from V and 0 bases from J, with 17 bases in between.

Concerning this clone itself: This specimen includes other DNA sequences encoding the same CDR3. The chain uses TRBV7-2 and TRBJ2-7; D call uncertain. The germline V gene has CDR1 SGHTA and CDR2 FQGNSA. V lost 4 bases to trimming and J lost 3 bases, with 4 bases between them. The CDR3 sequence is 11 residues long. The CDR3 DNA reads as TGTGCCAGCAGCTCGTTCTACGAGCAGTACTTC. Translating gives CASSSFYEQYF.

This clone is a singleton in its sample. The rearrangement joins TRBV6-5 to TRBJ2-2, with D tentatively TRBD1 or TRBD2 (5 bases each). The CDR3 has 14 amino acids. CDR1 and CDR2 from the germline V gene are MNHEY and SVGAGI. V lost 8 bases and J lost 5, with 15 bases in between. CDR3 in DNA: TGTGCCAGCGCTCGCCTAGCAGGGACCGGGGAGCTGTTTTTT. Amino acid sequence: CASARLAGTGELFF.

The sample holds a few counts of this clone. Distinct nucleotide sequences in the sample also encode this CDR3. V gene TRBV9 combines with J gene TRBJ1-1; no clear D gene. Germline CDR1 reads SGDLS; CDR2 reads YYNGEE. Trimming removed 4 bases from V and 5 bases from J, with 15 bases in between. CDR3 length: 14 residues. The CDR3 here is CASSPTPHETEAFF. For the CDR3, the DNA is TGTGCCAGCAGCCCTACACCCCATGAGACTGAAGCTTTCTTT.

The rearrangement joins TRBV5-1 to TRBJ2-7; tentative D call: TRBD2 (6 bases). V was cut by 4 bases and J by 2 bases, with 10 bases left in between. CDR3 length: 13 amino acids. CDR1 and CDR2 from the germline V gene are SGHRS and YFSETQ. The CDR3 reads CASSRDLAYEQYF. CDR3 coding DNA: TGCGCCAGCAGCCGGGACTTAGCCTACGAGCAGTACTTC.

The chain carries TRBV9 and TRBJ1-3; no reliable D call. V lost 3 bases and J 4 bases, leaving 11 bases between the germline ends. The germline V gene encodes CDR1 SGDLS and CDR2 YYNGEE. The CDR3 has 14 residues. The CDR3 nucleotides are TGTGCCAGCAGCGCTACGGCATTCGGAAACACCATATATTTT. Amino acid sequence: CASSATAFGNTIYF.

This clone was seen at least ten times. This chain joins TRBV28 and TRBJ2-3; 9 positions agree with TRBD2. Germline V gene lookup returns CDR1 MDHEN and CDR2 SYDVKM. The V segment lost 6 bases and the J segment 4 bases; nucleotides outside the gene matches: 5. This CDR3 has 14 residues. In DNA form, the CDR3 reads TGTGCCAGCAGCAGGCAGCGGGAGGCAGATACGCAGTATTTT. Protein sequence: CASSRQREADTQYF.

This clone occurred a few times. This chain's CDR3 is CASSDGTAMDGYTF. CDR3 in DNA: TGTGCCAGCAGTGACGGGACCGCGATGGATGGCTACACCTTC. This chain uses TRBV6-5 with TRBJ1-2; a possible D gene is TRBD1 (5 bases). V was pared by 5 bases and J by 6 bases, with 16 bases between. CDR1 and CDR2 from the germline V gene are MNHEY and SVGAGI. The CDR3 consists of 14 residues.